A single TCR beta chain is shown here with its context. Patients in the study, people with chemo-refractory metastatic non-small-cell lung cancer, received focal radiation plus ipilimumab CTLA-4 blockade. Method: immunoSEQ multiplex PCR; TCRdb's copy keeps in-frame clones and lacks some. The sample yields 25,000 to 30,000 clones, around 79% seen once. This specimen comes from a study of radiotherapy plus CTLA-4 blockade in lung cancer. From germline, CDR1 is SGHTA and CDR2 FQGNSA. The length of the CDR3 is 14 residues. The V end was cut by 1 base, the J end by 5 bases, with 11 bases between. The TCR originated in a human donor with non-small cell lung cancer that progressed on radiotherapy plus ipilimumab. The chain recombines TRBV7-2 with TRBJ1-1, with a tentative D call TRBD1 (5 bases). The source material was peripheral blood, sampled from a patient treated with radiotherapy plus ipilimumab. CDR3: CASSLDGGRTEAFF. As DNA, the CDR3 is TGTGCCAGCAGCTTAGACGGGGGGAGAACTGAAGCTTTCTTT.